A single sample is the source of the 3 T cell receptor beta chains below, sequenced in a study of T cell changes during pregnancy in multiple sclerosis (dated by TCRdb to the late 2010s). Library creation used the immunoSEQ multiplex PCR assay. This immuneACCESS table, as held by TCRdb, lists in-frame sequences with V and J called but not all clones. Of the missing ones, under half trace to an unresolved V gene in checked studies; the others have no known cause. Within this sample are approximately 32,000 clones, with roughly 90% of them counted one time only. The top ten clones comprise 5% to 6% of the sample. The material was CD8+ T cells from peripheral blood mononuclear cells, obtained in the first trimester of pregnancy. These receptors originate from a female donor with multiple sclerosis, enrolled in a pregnancy study.

This chain uses TRBV27 with TRBJ2-1; 11 bases match TRBD2. The CDR3 contains 18 residues. The V gene end was trimmed by 2 bases and the J gene end by 4 bases; junction bases not matched to a gene: 10. CDR1 and CDR2 (germline): MNHEY, SMNVEV (reference sequence). The CDR3 here is CASSLGWTGTSGYNEQFF. DNA for the CDR3: TGTGCCAGCAGTTTAGGTTGGACCGGGACTAGCGGATACAATGAGCAGTTCTTC.

The chain links TRBV7-9 to TRBJ2-3, with TRBD1 as a possible D gene (5 bases). The CDR3 has 13 residues. The ends were cut back, 5 bases at V and 2 bases at J, with 8 bases in the middle. Germline CDR1 is SEHNR and CDR2 is FQNEAQ (reference sequence). CDR3 loop: CASSPTDTDTQYF. DNA of the CDR3: TGTGCCAGCAGCCCGACAGACACAGATACGCAGTATTTT.

The rearrangement links TRBV9 to TRBJ1-1; D remains ambiguous. The CDR3 is made up of 18 amino acids. Trimming took off 0 bases at V and 4 bases at J, with 22 bases between the two ends. Germline V gene sequence: CDR1 SGDLS, CDR2 YYNGEE. CDR3 in amino acids: CASSVEAYSYVGGTEAFF. For the CDR3, the DNA is TGTGCCAGCAGCGTAGAGGCTTATAGCTATGTAGGTGGCACTGAAGCTTTCTTT.